The clone carrying this TCR beta chain was picked up many times. Unique molecular identifiers were used in preparing the TCRbeta library. Via MiXCR, TCRdb re-called the PCR reads, giving one row per CDR3 protein. The sample lists about 610,000 distinct CDR3 sequences; about 10% were seen once. The data originate from a study of T-cell reconstitution after alpha-beta-depleted transplantation in children. The CDR3 totals 16 residues. The trim removed 5 bases at V and 5 bases at J, leaving 12 bases unmatched. The rearrangement uses TRBV12-3 or TRBV12-4 and TRBJ2-1; 7 positions match TRBD2. The input for sequencing was PBMCs from the stem cell graft donor, taken from the stem cell graft. The sequence was collected from a human donor who donated a stem cell graft to a child with acute myeloid leukemia. The CDR3 reads CASSPRASGFNNEQFF. CDR3 nucleotide sequence: TGTGCCAGCAGTCCCCGGGCTAGCGGTTTTAACAATGAGCAGTTCTTC.